This TCR beta chain was recorded in a study of T cell responses to AZD1222 COVID-19 vaccine. General study points: Repertoires were obtained only post-peak T cell response. Spike regions recognized by vaccine-associated CD4 TCRs spanned the protein, led by 160-218 and 743-854. Seropositivity was recorded at baseline in only a handful of AZD1222 recipients.

Sequencing used immunoSEQ multiplex PCR; TCRdb keeps in-frame clones, though not all of them. The sample has about 99,000 clones; around 90% are singletons. On this clone: Its antigen is undetermined.

CDR3 size: 15 residues. V was cut by 0 bases and J by 2 bases, with 10 bases left in between. Germline-derived CDR1 and CDR2 are LGHDT and YNNKEL (reference sequence). This material consisted of peripheral blood, taken on day 0 of AZD1222 vaccination. This sequence was found in an adult in good health. The chain uses TRBV3-1 (or the pseudogene TRBV3-2) and TRBJ2-5; no definite D call. Here the CDR3 reads CASSQDLGRQETQYF. In DNA form, the CDR3 reads TGTGCCAGCAGCCAAGATCTGGGCAGACAAGAGACCCAGTACTTC.